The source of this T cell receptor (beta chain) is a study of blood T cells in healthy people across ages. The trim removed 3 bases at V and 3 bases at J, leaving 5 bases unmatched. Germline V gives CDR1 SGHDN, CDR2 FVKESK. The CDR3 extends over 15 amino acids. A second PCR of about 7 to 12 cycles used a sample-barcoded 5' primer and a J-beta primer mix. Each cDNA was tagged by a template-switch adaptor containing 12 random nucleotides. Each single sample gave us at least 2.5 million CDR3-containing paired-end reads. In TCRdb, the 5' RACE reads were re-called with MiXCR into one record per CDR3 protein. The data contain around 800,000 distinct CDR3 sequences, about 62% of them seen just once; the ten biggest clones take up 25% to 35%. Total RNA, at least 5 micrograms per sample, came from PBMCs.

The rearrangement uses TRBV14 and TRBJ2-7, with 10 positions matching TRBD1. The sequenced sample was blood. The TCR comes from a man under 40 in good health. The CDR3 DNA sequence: TGTGCCAGCAGCCAGGGGACAGGGGCCGTCTACGAGCAGTACTTC. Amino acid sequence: CASSQGTGAVYEQYF.